This record looks at one TCR beta chain sequence and its context. Its target is unknown. This record belongs to a study of T cell responses to AZD1222 COVID-19 vaccine. Whole-study results and caveats: Nearly half of unique spike-specific TCRs reportedly avoided B.1.351 and B.1.1.7 mutated regions. White British ancestry dominated among donors, who included more females, and clonal diversity was possibly underestimated. Sampled repertoires all dated from after the peak T cell response.

The table came from immunoSEQ multiplex PCR; TCRdb's copy has only in-frame clones and leaves some out. The profile shows roughly 80,000 clones, 70% to 90% of them singletons. V lost 4 bases, J lost 4 bases, and 13 bases lay in between. This CDR3 region has 14 residues. The germline CDR1 and CDR2 sequences are SGHTA and FQGNSA. The chain uses TRBV7-2 and TRBJ2-5; possibly TRBD2 for D (6 bases). The sample was peripheral blood, taken on day 0 of MenACWY control vaccination. This clonotype was obtained from an adult in good health. For the CDR3, the DNA is TGTGCCAGCAGCTACCAGCGGGCGGGAGAGACCCAGTACTTC. Its translation: CASSYQRAGETQYF.